The rows below give T cell receptor beta chains drawn from one sample of a study of blood T cell repertoires in COVID-19. Clones were read by immunoSEQ multiplex PCR, and TCRdb kept only the in-frame ones, dropping some. The table includes approximately 270,000 clones, 70% to 90% detected once. Material: PBMCs or T cells enriched from blood (not recorded which). These receptors were taken from a woman aged 45-59 years who had recovered from COVID-19. Both conserved end residues are part of each CDR3. A D gene is named only where the DNA matches it firmly. A row's size may be missing; if present it is once, few, many or a size class.

D: TRBD1
V: TRBV18
length: 16
size: -
J: TRBJ2-7
CDR3: CASSPPIGQGIGEQYF
DNA: TGTGCCAGCTCACCACCTATCGGACAGGGGATAGGCGAGCAGTACTTC

D: TRBD2
V: TRBV27
length: 16
size: -
J: TRBJ2-1
CDR3: CASSSTRTSGRNWQFF
DNA: TGTGCCAGCAGTTCCACGAGGACTAGCGGGAGAAATTGGCAGTTCTTC

D: TRBD1
V: TRBV19
length: 13
size: once
J: TRBJ2-1
CDR3: CASSGQGNHEQFF
DNA: TGTGCCAGCTCGGGACAGGGAAACCATGAGCAGTTCTTC

D: TRBD1
V: TRBV27
length: 17
size: few
J: TRBJ2-7
CDR3: CASSFPPPGQGLYEQYF
DNA: TGTGCCAGCAGTTTCCCGCCCCCGGGACAGGGTTTGTACGAGCAGTACTTC

D: TRBD1
V: TRBV6-4
length: 15
size: -
J: TRBJ2-3
CDR3: CASSSTEGAMDTQYF
DNA: TGTGCCAGCAGTTCCACCGAGGGGGCTATGGATACGCAGTATTTT

D: TRBD2
V: TRBV6-5
length: 14
size: -
J: TRBJ2-7
CDR3: CASSTGLGGREQYF
DNA: TGTGCCAGCAGTACGGGACTAGGCGGCCGCGAGCAGTACTTC

D: -
V: TRBV28
length: 14
size: -
J: TRBJ2-3
CDR3: CASSNYRDNYTQYF
DNA: TGTGCCAGCAGCAACTACCGGGACAACTATACGCAGTATTTT

D: -
V: TRBV28
length: 14
size: -
J: TRBJ1-4
CDR3: CASSLEGVGEKLFF
DNA: TGTGCCAGCAGTTTAGAGGGAGTCGGCGAAAAACTGTTTTTT

D: TRBD2
V: TRBV11-2
length: 14
size: -
J: TRBJ2-7
CDR3: CASSPRTSPYEQYF
DNA: TGTGCCAGCAGCCCGCGGACTAGCCCCTACGAGCAGTACTTC

D: TRBD1
V: TRBV29-1
length: 16
size: -
J: TRBJ1-1
CDR3: CSYERDRAVRGTEAFF
DNA: TGCAGCTACGAACGGGACAGGGCCGTAAGAGGGACTGAAGCTTTCTTT

D: TRBD1
V: TRBV6-5
length: 14
size: -
J: TRBJ2-5
CDR3: CASSRTGGAETQYF
DNA: TGTGCCAGCAGCCGCACAGGGGGCGCGGAGACCCAGTACTTC

D: TRBD2
V: TRBV30
length: 14
size: -
J: TRBJ2-1
CDR3: CAWKVAGVKSEQFF
DNA: TGTGCCTGGAAGGTGGCGGGAGTAAAGAGTGAGCAGTTCTTC

D: -
V: TRBV7-9
length: 14
size: -
J: TRBJ2-7
CDR3: CASSFRRERGEQYF
DNA: TGTGCCAGCAGCTTCAGGAGGGAACGAGGCGAGCAGTACTTC

D: -
V: TRBV12-3/TRBV12-4
length: 13
size: -
J: TRBJ2-3
CDR3: CASSSLLTDTQYF
DNA: TGTGCCAGCAGTTCCCTTCTCACAGATACGCAGTATTTT

D: TRBD1
V: TRBV7-2
length: 17
size: -
J: TRBJ2-7
CDR3: CASSLAGTGRKTYEQYF
DNA: TGTGCCAGCAGCTTAGCGGGGACAGGGCGAAAGACCTACGAGCAGTACTTC

D: -
V: TRBV6-6
length: 16
size: -
J: TRBJ1-5
CDR3: CASSRVGGRNNQPQHF
DNA: TGTGCCAGCAGCCGCGTTGGGGGCCGGAATAATCAGCCCCAGCATTTT

D: TRBD1
V: TRBV5-5
length: 18
size: -
J: TRBJ2-6
CDR3: CASSFGTGPHSGANVLTF
DNA: TGTGCCAGCAGCTTCGGGACAGGGCCTCACTCTGGGGCCAACGTCCTGACTTTC

D: -
V: TRBV5-1
length: 16
size: -
J: TRBJ1-2
CDR3: CASSLAEGRTNYGYTF
DNA: TGCGCCAGCAGCTTGGCGGAGGGGAGGACTAACTATGGCTACACCTTC

D: -
V: TRBV11-2
length: 16
size: -
J: TRBJ2-3
CDR3: CASSLRGVGRSDTQYF
DNA: TGTGCCAGCAGCTTAAGAGGAGTAGGGAGGTCGGATACGCAGTATTTT

D: TRBD1
V: TRBV6-5
length: 15
size: few
J: TRBJ1-5
CDR3: CASSNSGTGAQPQHF
DNA: TGTGCCAGCAGTAACTCCGGGACAGGGGCGCAGCCCCAGCATTTT

D: TRBD1
V: TRBV29-1
length: 14
size: -
J: TRBJ1-6
CDR3: CSVWDRDPNSPLHF
DNA: TGCAGCGTGTGGGACAGGGACCCGAATTCACCCCTCCACTTT

D: TRBD2
V: TRBV7-2
length: 18
size: few
J: TRBJ2-4
CDR3: CASSFGLAGGGAKNIQYF
DNA: TGTGCCAGCAGCTTTGGACTAGCGGGAGGCGGGGCCAAAAACATTCAGTACTTC

D: TRBD2
V: TRBV5-1
length: 18
size: -
J: TRBJ2-7
CDR3: CASSLAFTSGRFSYEQYF
DNA: TGCGCCAGCAGCTTGGCCTTTACTAGCGGGAGGTTCTCCTACGAGCAGTACTTC

D: TRBD2
V: TRBV5-1
length: 15
size: -
J: TRBJ2-3
CDR3: CASSRGTSGTDTQYF
DNA: TGCGCCAGCAGCAGGGGGACTAGCGGCACAGATACGCAGTATTTT

D: -
V: TRBV21-1
length: 15
size: few
J: TRBJ1-1
CDR3: CATRDRDSGNTEAFF
DNA: TGTGCCACCCGAGACCGGGACAGCGGAAACACTGAAGCTTTCTTT

D: -
V: TRBV9
length: 15
size: -
J: TRBJ1-3
CDR3: CASSPRGGSGNTIYF
DNA: TGTGCCAGCAGCCCCCGGGGGGGCTCTGGAAACACCATATATTTT

D: TRBD1
V: TRBV19
length: 18
size: -
J: TRBJ1-5
CDR3: CASSDAGTGGWSNQPQHF
DNA: TGTGCCAGTAGCGACGCTGGGACAGGGGGTTGGAGCAATCAGCCCCAGCATTTT

D: TRBD1
V: TRBV27
length: 14
size: -
J: TRBJ1-5
CDR3: CASRKTGGIQPQHF
DNA: TGTGCCAGCAGGAAAACAGGGGGGATTCAGCCCCAGCATTTT

D: -
V: TRBV10-2
length: 14
size: -
J: TRBJ1-4
CDR3: CASSNRVGSEKLFF
DNA: TGCGCCAGCAGTAACAGGGTAGGAAGTGAAAAACTGTTTTTT

D: TRBD1
V: TRBV11-2
length: 16
size: -
J: TRBJ2-7
CDR3: CASSYQTGGALDEQYF
DNA: TGTGCCAGCAGCTACCAAACAGGGGGCGCTTTAGACGAGCAGTACTTC

D: TRBD1
V: TRBV7-3
length: 14
size: -
J: TRBJ2-7
CDR3: CASSPTGGAGEQYF
DNA: TGTGCCAGCAGCCCAACAGGGGGCGCGGGGGAGCAGTACTTC

D: -
V: TRBV4-1
length: 13
size: -
J: TRBJ2-3
CDR3: CASSPTSTDTQYF
DNA: TGCGCCAGCAGCCCTACTAGCACAGATACGCAGTATTTT

D: TRBD2
V: TRBV7-3
length: 16
size: -
J: TRBJ2-1
CDR3: CASSSGGSSSYNEQFF
DNA: TGTGCCAGCAGCTCTGGCGGGAGTTCGTCCTACAATGAGCAGTTCTTC

D: -
V: TRBV9
length: 15
size: -
J: TRBJ1-4
CDR3: CASSPEPFLNEKLFF
DNA: TGTGCCAGCAGCCCCGAGCCTTTCCTTAATGAAAAACTGTTTTTT

D: -
V: TRBV30
length: 13
size: -
J: TRBJ1-3
CDR3: CAWGESPRSSIYF
DNA: TGTGCCTGGGGGGAGTCGCCTCGTTCGTCCATATATTTT

D: TRBD2
V: TRBV5-1
length: 13
size: -
J: TRBJ2-1
CDR3: CATGTSGTNEQFF
DNA: TGCGCCACCGGGACTAGCGGGACCAATGAGCAGTTCTTC

D: -
V: TRBV28
length: 16
size: -
J: TRBJ1-5
CDR3: CASSLWRTYSNQPQHF
DNA: TGTGCCAGCAGTTTATGGCGCACCTATAGCAATCAGCCCCAGCATTTT

D: TRBD1
V: TRBV30
length: 15
size: -
J: TRBJ2-1
CDR3: CAWRTGGLHYNEQFF
DNA: TGTGCCTGGAGGACAGGGGGCTTACACTACAATGAGCAGTTCTTC

D: -
V: TRBV2
length: 12
size: -
J: TRBJ1-1
CDR3: CASSEGTAEAFF
DNA: TGTGCCAGCAGTGAAGGGACAGCTGAAGCTTTCTTT

D: -
V: TRBV21-1
length: 17
size: -
J: TRBJ2-7
CDR3: CASSKGGGVWSSYEQYF
DNA: TGTGCCAGCAGCAAAGGAGGGGGGGTGTGGAGCTCCTACGAGCAGTACTTC

D: -
V: TRBV6-1
length: 19
size: -
J: TRBJ2-2
CDR3: CASSEGWAGAPQYPGELFF
DNA: TGTGCCAGCAGTGAAGGGTGGGCGGGGGCACCCCAGTATCCCGGGGAGCTGTTTTTT

D: TRBD2
V: TRBV3-1/TRBV3-2
length: 16
size: once
J: TRBJ2-7
CDR3: CASSQEGLAGAYEQYF
DNA: TGTGCCAGCAGCCAAGAAGGACTAGCGGGAGCCTACGAGCAGTACTTC

D: -
V: TRBV15
length: 15
size: -
J: TRBJ2-5
CDR3: CATSRSQSLQETQYF
DNA: TGTGCCACCAGCAGATCACAGAGTCTCCAAGAGACCCAGTACTTC

D: -
V: TRBV2
length: 13
size: -
J: TRBJ2-1
CDR3: CASSRDSYNEQFF
DNA: TGTGCCAGCAGTCGGGATTCTTACAATGAGCAGTTCTTC

D: -
V: TRBV11-2
length: 14
size: -
J: TRBJ2-3
CDR3: CASSLAVVSDTQYF
DNA: TGTGCCAGCAGCTTAGCGGTAGTGTCAGATACGCAGTATTTT

D: -
V: TRBV18
length: 16
size: -
J: TRBJ2-7
CDR3: CASSPSVDKGAYEQYF
DNA: TGTGCCAGCTCACCATCAGTCGACAAGGGGGCCTACGAGCAGTACTTC

D: TRBD2
V: TRBV20-1
length: 16
size: -
J: TRBJ2-3
CDR3: CSASNPALAGTDTQYF
DNA: TGCAGTGCTAGTAATCCTGCACTAGCGGGCACAGATACGCAGTATTTT

D: TRBD1
V: TRBV28
length: 14
size: few
J: TRBJ2-7
CDR3: CASRSSQGAYEQYF
DNA: TGTGCCAGCAGGTCATCACAGGGGGCCTACGAGCAGTACTTC

D: -
V: TRBV5-6
length: 14
size: -
J: TRBJ1-2
CDR3: CASSFGAGDYGYTF
DNA: TGTGCCAGCAGCTTTGGTGCAGGGGACTATGGCTACACCTTC

D: -
V: TRBV7-2
length: 14
size: -
J: TRBJ2-1
CDR3: CASSLRVTYNEQFF
DNA: TGTGCCAGCAGCTTGCGGGTCACCTACAATGAGCAGTTCTTC

D: -
V: TRBV28
length: 14
size: -
J: TRBJ1-1
CDR3: CASNPQGLNTEAFF
DNA: TGTGCCAGCAACCCGCAGGGGTTGAACACTGAAGCTTTCTTT

D: -
V: TRBV28
length: 14
size: -
J: TRBJ1-5
CDR3: CASSVGQRDQPQHF
DNA: TGTGCCAGCAGCGTCGGACAGCGAGATCAGCCCCAGCATTTT

D: -
V: TRBV5-1
length: 15
size: -
J: TRBJ2-2
CDR3: CASSFWGTETGELFF
DNA: TGCGCCAGCAGCTTCTGGGGCACGGAAACCGGGGAGCTGTTTTTT

D: -
V: TRBV15
length: 14
size: -
J: TRBJ1-5
CDR3: CATSRGAGPWTQHF
DNA: TGTGCCACCAGCAGAGGGGCAGGCCCTTGGACCCAGCATTTT

D: -
V: TRBV28
length: 14
size: -
J: TRBJ1-6
CDR3: CASSLTTESSPLHF
DNA: TGTGCCAGCAGTTTGACTACGGAGAGTTCACCCCTCCACTTT

D: TRBD1
V: TRBV5-1
length: 15
size: -
J: TRBJ1-4
CDR3: CASSLRGQGDEKLFF
DNA: TGCGCCAGCAGCTTAAGGGGACAGGGCGATGAAAAACTGTTTTTT

D: -
V: TRBV15
length: 13
size: -
J: TRBJ2-3
CDR3: CATSRTYTDTQYF
DNA: TGTGCCACCAGCAGGACATACACAGATACGCAGTATTTT

D: TRBD1
V: TRBV27
length: 15
size: -
J: TRBJ2-7
CDR3: CASSLSGQGNYEQYF
DNA: TGTGCCAGCAGTTTATCGGGACAGGGCAACTACGAGCAGTACTTC

D: TRBD2
V: TRBV7-8
length: 15
size: -
J: TRBJ2-4
CDR3: CASGGLAGGISIQYF
DNA: TGTGCCAGCGGAGGGTTAGCGGGAGGCATCAGTATTCAGTACTTC